This TCR beta chain was recorded in a study of regulatory T cells in long-lasting Graves disease. Study in general: Persistence in Graves' disease denoted antithyroid drug use beyond 5 years alongside positive TSH receptor antibodies.

General study findings and limits: Persistent disease preferred TRBV28, TRBJ1-2 and TRBJ2-5. New patients shared fewer public clonotypes (over 900) than persistent patients did (around 2,700).

Regarding this clonotype: What it recognizes is unknown.

Sequencing libraries for TCR beta were prepared with iRepertoire HTBI primers and Arm-PCR of CDR3 regions. Each CDR3 protein is one row after TCRdb ran MiXCR on the multiplex PCR reads. This sample has about 660,000 distinct CDR3 sequences, with around 32% found just once. Time point specified: persistent/refractory GD, antithyroid drugs over 5 years with positive TRAb. RNA isolated from PBMCs was used to make the TCR library. The CDR3 contains 14 residues. In germline, CDR1 is SGHTA, CDR2 FQGNSA. Trimming removed 5 bases at V and 7 bases at J, with 15 bases between. The receptor was isolated from a female donor with Graves disease. The chain is built from TRBV7-2 and TRBJ2-4; possibly TRBD2 for D (6 bases). Here the sequenced sample was peripheral blood mononuclear cells (PBMCs), taken when the disease was refractory, from a patient treated with antithyroid drugs. Written as DNA, the CDR3 is TGTGCCAGCAGCATGGACTACCGGGATAACATTCAGTACTTC. Encoded protein: CASSMDYRDNIQYF.